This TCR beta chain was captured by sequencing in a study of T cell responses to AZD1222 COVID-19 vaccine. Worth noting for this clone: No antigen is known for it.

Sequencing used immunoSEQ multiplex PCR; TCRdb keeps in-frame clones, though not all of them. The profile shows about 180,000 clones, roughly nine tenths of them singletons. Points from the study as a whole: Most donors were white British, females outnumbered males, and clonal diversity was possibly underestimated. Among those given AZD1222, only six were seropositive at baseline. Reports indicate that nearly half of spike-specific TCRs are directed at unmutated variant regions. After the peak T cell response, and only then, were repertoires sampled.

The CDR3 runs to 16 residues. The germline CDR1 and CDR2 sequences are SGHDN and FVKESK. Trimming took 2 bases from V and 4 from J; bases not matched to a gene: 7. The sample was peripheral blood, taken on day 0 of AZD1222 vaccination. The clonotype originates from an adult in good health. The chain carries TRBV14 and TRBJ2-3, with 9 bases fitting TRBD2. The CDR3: CASSQRGGGGSDTQYF. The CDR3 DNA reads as TGTGCCAGCAGCCAAAGAGGCGGGGGGGGCTCAGATACGCAGTATTTT.